These T cell receptor beta chains were read from a single sample in a study of T-cell reconstitution after alpha-beta-depleted transplantation in children. TCRdb redid the calling of the PCR reads with MiXCR, one entry per CDR3 protein. This sample has around 130,000 distinct CDR3 sequences, with approximately 8.7% found just once. This sample comprised PBMCs, mostly from graft donor cells, obtained 180 days after TCRalphabeta/CD19-depleted stem cell transplant. The receptors were gathered from a girl in the first two years of life who had a stem cell transplant for combined immunodeficiency, so the T cells may come from the graft donor. The CDR3 runs from the conserved cysteine through the conserved F or W. The D gene is left open where the match is weak. A row's size may be missing; if present it is once, few, many or a size class.

CDR3nt	CDR3aa	d_gene	abundance	len	v_gene	j_gene
TGTGCCATCAGGCCATCTACAGGAAGCTCCTACGAGCAGTACTTC	CAIRPSTGSSYEQYF	.	few	15	TRBV10-3	TRBJ2-7
TGTGCCAGCAGCTTAGCCGCGTATGAAAAACTGTTTTTT	CASSLAAYEKLFF	.	few	13	TRBV7-8	TRBJ1-4
TGTGCCAGCAGTTTCACTGGACAGGTCTACAATGAGCAGTTCTTC	CASSFTGQVYNEQFF	TRBD1	few	15	TRBV12-3/TRBV12-4	TRBJ2-1
TGTGCCAGCAGTTTTAGACAGGGAGCTTATCAGCCCCAGCATTTT	CASSFRQGAYQPQHF	TRBD1	.	15	TRBV12-3/TRBV12-4	TRBJ1-5
TGTGCCAGCGGTTCCGGGGGAGCTTTCTTT	CASGSGGAFF	.	few	10	TRBV12-3/TRBV12-4	TRBJ1-1
TGCAGTGCTAGCAGGGTTACGGACAATGAGCAGTTCTTC	CSASRVTDNEQFF	.	many	13	TRBV20-1	TRBJ2-1
TGTGCCAGTAGTACTTTACAGGGCTACCGAACGTCTGGAAGCTATGGCTACACCTTC	CASSTLQGYRTSGSYGYTF	.	.	19	TRBV19	TRBJ1-2
TGTGCCAGCAGTTTATGGGTTAGCGGGAGAGGTGGCTCCTACGAGCAGTACTTC	CASSLWVSGRGGSYEQYF	TRBD2	.	18	TRBV27	TRBJ2-7
TGTGCCTGGAGTAGCGGGAGCGGGTTTGGCAATGAGCAGTTCTTC	CAWSSGSGFGNEQFF	TRBD2	.	15	TRBV30	TRBJ2-1
TGTGCCAGCAGTTCGGGTGCTTGGGACTTTTCCTCACCCCTCCACTTT	CASSSGAWDFSSPLHF	.	many	16	TRBV28	TRBJ1-6
TGTGCCAGCAGCCGCGACAGGGAGGGGTGGGAGACCCAGTACTTC	CASSRDREGWETQYF	.	.	15	TRBV6-1	TRBJ2-5
TGCAGCGTTGTAAGAGGGGTCCCCGGGGAGCTGTTTTTT	CSVVRGVPGELFF	.	many	13	TRBV29-1	TRBJ2-2
TGTGCCAGCAATCCGGGACTCAATTTCCAAGAGACCCAGTACTTC	CASNPGLNFQETQYF	.	few	15	TRBV12-3/TRBV12-4	TRBJ2-5
TGTGCCAGCAGCTTAGGGGGAGGGATAAGAAATCAGCCCCAGCATTTT	CASSLGGGIRNQPQHF	.	.	16	TRBV11-2	TRBJ1-5
TGTGCCAGCAGCCTCAGGAAAGTCGGCTACACCTTC	CASSLRKVGYTF	.	.	12	TRBV3-1	TRBJ1-2
TGTGCCACTGGCAGGGGGCGTGGGGAGTACGCTGAAGCTTTCTTT	CATGRGRGEYAEAFF	TRBD1	.	15	TRBV10-3	TRBJ1-1
TGTGCCACCAGCACTCTGAGGGGGGTGTCCTACAATGAGCAGTTCTTC	CATSTLRGVSYNEQFF	.	.	16	TRBV5-5	TRBJ2-1